This paragraph covers one T cell receptor (beta chain) sequence. The antigen remains undetermined. With 60 Vbeta and 13 Jbeta primers, the PCR was carried out. Only in-frame clones appear in the TCRdb table, and some are missing; sequencing was by immunoSEQ multiplex PCR. The sample carries about 190,000 clones, approximately 80% recorded once. The CDR3 extends over 16 amino acids. V was pared by 4 bases and J by 3 bases, with 12 bases of the junction left unmatched. Germline V CDR1 and CDR2: SGDLS, YYNGEE. These data belong to a study of cytomegalovirus exposure and HLA in healthy donors. Study findings and constraints: A cluster of highly shared sequence variants was likely a sequencing artifact. In a later analysis, a missense DCLRE1C variant was linked to TCR beta V- and J-gene trimming.

The V and J genes are TRBV9 and TRBJ2-5; 7 bases are a match to TRBD1. The clonotype comes from a man aged 40-50 years in good health and CMV-seropositive. The sequenced sample was PBMCs. The DNA for the CDR3 is TGTGCCAGCAGCCCCCGTAGTTGGCAGGGGGAAGAGACCCAGTACTTC. This codes for CASSPRSWQGEETQYF.